This T cell receptor beta chain was sequenced in a study of shared clonotypes between healthy human individuals. Study-level points and caveats: In general, naive subsets displayed greater estimated richness than memory subsets did.

CDR3 length: 14 amino acids. CDR1 and CDR2 (germline): SGHDT, YYEEEE. Between the trimmed V and J ends, which lost 2 bases and 5 bases, there was a span of 11 bases. On this clone itself: The antigen remains unidentified.

Each PCR replicate from the sorted subsets contained approximately 0.2 ug DNA, which is about 31,000 T cell genomes. Using immunoSEQ multiplex PCR, the repertoire was profiled, and TCRdb retains in-frame clones only, with some absent. The sample shows approximately 1.5 million clones, roughly 98.5% of them seen only once. Sequencing input: naive CD4+ T cells sorted from blood. Stated subset: CD45RA+ positively selected. The TCR sequence derives from a man younger than 45 in good health. The rearrangement links TRBV5-6 to TRBJ2-1; maybe TRBD1 (6 bases). CDR3 sequence reads: CASSLLYRDNEQFF. The CDR3 nucleotides are TGTGCCAGCAGCTTACTATACAGGGACAATGAGCAGTTCTTC.